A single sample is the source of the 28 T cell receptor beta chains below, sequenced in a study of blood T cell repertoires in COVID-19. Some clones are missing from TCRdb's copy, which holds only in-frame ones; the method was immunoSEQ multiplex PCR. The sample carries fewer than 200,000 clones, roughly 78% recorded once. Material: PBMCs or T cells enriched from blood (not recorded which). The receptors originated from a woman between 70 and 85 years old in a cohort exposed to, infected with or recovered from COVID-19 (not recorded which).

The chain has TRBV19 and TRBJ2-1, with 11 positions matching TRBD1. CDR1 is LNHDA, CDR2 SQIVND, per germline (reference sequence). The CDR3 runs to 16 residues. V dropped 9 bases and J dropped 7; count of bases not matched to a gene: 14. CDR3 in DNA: TGTGCCAGCCGTCAGCCGGGACAGGGGGTTGGGAATGAGCAGTTCTTC. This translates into CASRQPGQGVGNEQFF. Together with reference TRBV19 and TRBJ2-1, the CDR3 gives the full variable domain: DGGITQSPKYLFRKEGQNVTLSCEQNLNHDAMYWYRQDPGQGLRLIYYSQIVNDFQKGDIAEGYSVSREKKESFPLTVTSAQKNPTAFYLCASRQPGQGVGNEQFFGPGTRLTVL.

This CDR3 reads CASSLLSVTKEKLFF. The CDR3 region has the DNA TGCGCCAGCAGCTTACTCTCCGTAACGAAGGAAAAACTGTTTTTT. V is TRBV5-1 and J is TRBJ1-4; D is unresolved. The CDR3 contains 15 residues. Per germline, CDR1 SGHRS and CDR2 YFSETQ. The V gene lost 2 bases and the J gene lost 8 bases, with 16 bases spanning the gap.

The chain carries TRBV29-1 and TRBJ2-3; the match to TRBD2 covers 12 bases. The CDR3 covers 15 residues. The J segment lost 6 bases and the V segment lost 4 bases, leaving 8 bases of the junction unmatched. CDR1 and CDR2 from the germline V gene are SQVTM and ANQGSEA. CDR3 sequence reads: CSVVGLAGGPDTQYF. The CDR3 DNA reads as TGCAGCGTTGTTGGTCTAGCGGGAGGGCCGGATACGCAGTATTTT.

CDR3 loop: CASSQDRFLREGRNEQFF. The CDR3, as DNA: TGTGCCAGCAGCCAAGATAGGTTTCTACGGGAGGGCCGGAATGAGCAGTTCTTC. The chain uses TRBV4-2 and TRBJ2-1; 8 bases fit TRBD2. This CDR3 comprises 18 residues. Germline trimming cut 0 bases from V and 7 bases from J; bases unmatched to any gene: 14. Germline CDR1 reads LGHNA; CDR2 reads YNFKEQ.

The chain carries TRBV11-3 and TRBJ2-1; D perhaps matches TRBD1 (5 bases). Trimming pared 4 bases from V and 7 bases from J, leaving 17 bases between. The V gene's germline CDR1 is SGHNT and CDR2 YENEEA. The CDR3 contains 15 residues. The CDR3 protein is CASSSSGRRPNEQFF. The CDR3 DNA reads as TGTGCCAGCAGCTCGTCAGGGCGCCGGCCAAATGAGCAGTTCTTC.

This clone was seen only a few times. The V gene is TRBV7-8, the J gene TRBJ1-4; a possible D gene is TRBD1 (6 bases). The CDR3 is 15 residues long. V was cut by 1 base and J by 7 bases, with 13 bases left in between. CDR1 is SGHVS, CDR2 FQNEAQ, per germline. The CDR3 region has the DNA TGTGCCAGCAGCTTAGACGCGGGGGCGGGTGAAAAACTGTTTTTT. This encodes CASSLDAGAGEKLFF. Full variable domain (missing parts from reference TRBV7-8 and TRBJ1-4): GAGVSQSPRYKVAKRGQDVALRCDPISGHVSLFWYQQALGQGPEFLTYFQNEAQLDKSGLPSDRFFAERPEGSVSTLKIQRTQQEDSAVYLCASSLDAGAGEKLFFGSGTQLSVL.

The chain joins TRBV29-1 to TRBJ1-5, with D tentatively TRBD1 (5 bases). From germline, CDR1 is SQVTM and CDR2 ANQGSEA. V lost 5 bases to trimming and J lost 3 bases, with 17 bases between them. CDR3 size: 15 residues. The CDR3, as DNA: TGCAGCGTTTCTCTAGGGGCGTCGTCCAATCAGCCCCAGCATTTT. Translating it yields CSVSLGASSNQPQHF.

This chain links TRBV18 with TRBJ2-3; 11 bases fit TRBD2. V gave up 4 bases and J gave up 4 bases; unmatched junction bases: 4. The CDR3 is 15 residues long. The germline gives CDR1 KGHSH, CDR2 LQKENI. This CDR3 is CASSLTSGMSDTQYF. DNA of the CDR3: TGTGCCAGCTCACTGACTAGCGGGATGTCAGATACGCAGTATTTT.

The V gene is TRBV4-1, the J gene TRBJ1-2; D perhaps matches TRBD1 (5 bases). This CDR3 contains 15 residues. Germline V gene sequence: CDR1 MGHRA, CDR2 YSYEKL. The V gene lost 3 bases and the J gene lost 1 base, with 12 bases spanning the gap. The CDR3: CASSQSQGVNYGYTF. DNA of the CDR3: TGCGCCAGCAGCCAGAGTCAGGGCGTTAACTATGGCTACACCTTC.

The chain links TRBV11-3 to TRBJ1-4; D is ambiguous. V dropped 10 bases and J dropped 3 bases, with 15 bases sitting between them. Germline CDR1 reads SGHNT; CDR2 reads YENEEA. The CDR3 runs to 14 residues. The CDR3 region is CATNTPCANEKLFF. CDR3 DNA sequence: TGTGCCACCAACACCCCGTGTGCTAATGAAAAACTGTTTTTT. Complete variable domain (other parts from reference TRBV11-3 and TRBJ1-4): EAGVVQSPRYKIIEKKQPVAFWCNPISGHNTLYWYLQNLGQGPELLIRYENEEAVDDSQLPKDRFSAERLKGVDSTLKIQPAELGDSAVYLCATNTPCANEKLFFGSGTQLSVL.

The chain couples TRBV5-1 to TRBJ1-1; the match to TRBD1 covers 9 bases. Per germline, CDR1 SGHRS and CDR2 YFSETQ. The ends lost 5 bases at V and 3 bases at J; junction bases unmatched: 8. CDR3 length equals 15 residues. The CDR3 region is CASRWGTGQDTEAFF. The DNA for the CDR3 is TGCGCCAGCAGGTGGGGGACAGGGCAGGACACTGAAGCTTTCTTT.

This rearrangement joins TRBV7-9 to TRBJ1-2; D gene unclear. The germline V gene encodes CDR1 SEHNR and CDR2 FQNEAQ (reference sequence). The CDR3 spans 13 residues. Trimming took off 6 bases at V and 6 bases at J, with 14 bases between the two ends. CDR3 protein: CASSLLSGDGYTF. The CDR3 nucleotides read TGTGCCAGCAGTCTCCTATCTGGAGATGGCTACACCTTC.

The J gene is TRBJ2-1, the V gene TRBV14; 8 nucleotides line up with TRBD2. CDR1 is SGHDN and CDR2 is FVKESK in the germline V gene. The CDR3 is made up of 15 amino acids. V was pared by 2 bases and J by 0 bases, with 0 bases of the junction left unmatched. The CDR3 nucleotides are TGTGCCAGCAGCCAACTAGCGGGCTCCTACAATGAGCAGTTCTTC. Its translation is CASSQLAGSYNEQFF.

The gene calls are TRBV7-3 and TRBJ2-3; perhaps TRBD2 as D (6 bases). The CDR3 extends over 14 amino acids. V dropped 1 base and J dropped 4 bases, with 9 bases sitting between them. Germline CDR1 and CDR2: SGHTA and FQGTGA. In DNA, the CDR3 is TGTGCCAGCAGCTTAAATGGCGGGGCAGATACGCAGTATTTT. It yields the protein CASSLNGGADTQYF.

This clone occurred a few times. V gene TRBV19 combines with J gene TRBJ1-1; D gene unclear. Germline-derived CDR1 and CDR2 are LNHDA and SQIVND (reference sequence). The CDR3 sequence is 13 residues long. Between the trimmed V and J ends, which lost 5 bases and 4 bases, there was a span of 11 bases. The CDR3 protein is CASSYEGSTEAFF. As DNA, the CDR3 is TGTGCCAGTAGTTATGAGGGTTCCACTGAAGCTTTCTTT. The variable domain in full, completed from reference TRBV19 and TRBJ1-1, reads DGGITQSPKYLFRKEGQNVTLSCEQNLNHDAMYWYRQDPGQGLRLIYYSQIVNDFQKGDIAEGYSVSREKKESFPLTVTSAQKNPTAFYLCASSYEGSTEAFFGQGTRLTVV.

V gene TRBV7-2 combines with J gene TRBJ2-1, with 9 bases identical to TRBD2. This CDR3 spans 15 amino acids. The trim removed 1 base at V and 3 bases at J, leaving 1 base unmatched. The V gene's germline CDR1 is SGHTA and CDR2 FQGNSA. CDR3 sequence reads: CASSLDSGSYNEQFF. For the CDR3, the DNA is TGTGCCAGCAGCTTAGATAGCGGGAGCTACAATGAGCAGTTCTTC.

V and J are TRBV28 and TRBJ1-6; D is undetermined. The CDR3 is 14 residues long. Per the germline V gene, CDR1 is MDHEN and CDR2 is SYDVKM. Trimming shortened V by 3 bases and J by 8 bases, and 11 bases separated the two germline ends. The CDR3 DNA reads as TGTGCCAGCAGTTTTTTCGACTCGTATTCACCCCTCCACTTT. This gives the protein CASSFFDSYSPLHF.

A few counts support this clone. CDR3 sequence reads: CASATGYTGELFF. DNA of the CDR3: TGTGCCAGTGCAACAGGATACACCGGGGAGCTGTTTTTT. This chain joins TRBV12-3 or TRBV12-4 and TRBJ2-2; D might be TRBD1 (5 bases). The CDR3 has 13 residues. V lost 9 bases and J 3 bases, leaving 11 bases between the germline ends.

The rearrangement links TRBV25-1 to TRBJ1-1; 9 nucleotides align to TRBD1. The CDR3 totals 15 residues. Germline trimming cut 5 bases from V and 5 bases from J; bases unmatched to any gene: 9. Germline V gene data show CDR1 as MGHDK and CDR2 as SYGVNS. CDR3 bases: TGTGCCAGCAGTAGGACAGGGGTGGTTCGGACTGAAGCTTTCTTT. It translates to CASSRTGVVRTEAFF.

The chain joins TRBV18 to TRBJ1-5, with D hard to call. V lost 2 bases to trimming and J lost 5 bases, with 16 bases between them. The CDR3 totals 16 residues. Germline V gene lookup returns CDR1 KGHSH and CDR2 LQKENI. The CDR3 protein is CASSPRAGVSDQPQHF. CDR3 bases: TGTGCCAGCTCACCAAGGGCCGGGGTGAGTGATCAGCCCCAGCATTTT.

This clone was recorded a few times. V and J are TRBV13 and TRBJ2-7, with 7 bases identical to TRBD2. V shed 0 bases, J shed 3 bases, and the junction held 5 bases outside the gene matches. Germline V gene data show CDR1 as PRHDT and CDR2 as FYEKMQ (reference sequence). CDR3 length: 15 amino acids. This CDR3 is CASSLGSTGGYEQYF. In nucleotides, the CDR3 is TGTGCCAGCAGCTTAGGTAGTACGGGGGGCTACGAGCAGTACTTC.

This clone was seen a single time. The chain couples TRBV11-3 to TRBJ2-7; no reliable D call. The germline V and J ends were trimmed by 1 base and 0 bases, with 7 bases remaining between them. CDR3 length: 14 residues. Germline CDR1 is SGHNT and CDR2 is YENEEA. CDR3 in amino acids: CASSLVRSSYEQYF. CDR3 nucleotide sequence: TGTGCCAGCAGCTTAGTAAGGAGCTCCTACGAGCAGTACTTC. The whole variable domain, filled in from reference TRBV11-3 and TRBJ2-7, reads EAGVVQSPRYKIIEKKQPVAFWCNPISGHNTLYWYLQNLGQGPELLIRYENEEAVDDSQLPKDRFSAERLKGVDSTLKIQPAELGDSAVYLCASSLVRSSYEQYFGPGTRLTVT.

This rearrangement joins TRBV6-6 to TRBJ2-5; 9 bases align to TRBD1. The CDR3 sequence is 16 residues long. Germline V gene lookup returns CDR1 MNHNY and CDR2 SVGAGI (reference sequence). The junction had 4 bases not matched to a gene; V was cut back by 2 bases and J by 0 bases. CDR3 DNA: TGTGCCAGCAGTTACCCGGGACAGGGCCACCAAGAGACCCAGTACTTC. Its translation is CASSYPGQGHQETQYF.

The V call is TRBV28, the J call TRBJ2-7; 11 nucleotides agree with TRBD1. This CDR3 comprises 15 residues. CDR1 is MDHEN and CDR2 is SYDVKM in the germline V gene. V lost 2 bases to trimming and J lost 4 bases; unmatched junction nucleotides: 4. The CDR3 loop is CASSLAGTGGYEQYF. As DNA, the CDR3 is TGTGCCAGCAGTTTAGCGGGGACAGGGGGATACGAGCAGTACTTC.

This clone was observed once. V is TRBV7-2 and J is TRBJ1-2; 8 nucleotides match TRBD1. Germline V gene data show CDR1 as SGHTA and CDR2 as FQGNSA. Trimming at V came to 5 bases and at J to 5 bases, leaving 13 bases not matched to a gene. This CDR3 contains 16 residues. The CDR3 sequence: CASSNPTGGRGYGYTF. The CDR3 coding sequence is TGTGCCAGCAGCAATCCTACAGGGGGAAGGGGGTATGGCTACACCTTC.

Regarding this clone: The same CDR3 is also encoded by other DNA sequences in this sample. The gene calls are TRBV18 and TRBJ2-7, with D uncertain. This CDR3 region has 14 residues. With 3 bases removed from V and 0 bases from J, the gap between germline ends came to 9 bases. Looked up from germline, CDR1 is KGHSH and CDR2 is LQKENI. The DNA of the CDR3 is TGTGCCAGCTCACCTAACTCGCTCTCCTACGAGCAGTACTTC. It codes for CASSPNSLSYEQYF.

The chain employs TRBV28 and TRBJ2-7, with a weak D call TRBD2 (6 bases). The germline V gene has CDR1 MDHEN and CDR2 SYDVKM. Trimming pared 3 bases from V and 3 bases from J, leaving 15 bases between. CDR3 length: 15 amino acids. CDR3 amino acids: CASSLMRGRDYEQYF. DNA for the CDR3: TGTGCCAGCAGTTTGATGCGAGGGCGGGACTACGAGCAGTACTTC.

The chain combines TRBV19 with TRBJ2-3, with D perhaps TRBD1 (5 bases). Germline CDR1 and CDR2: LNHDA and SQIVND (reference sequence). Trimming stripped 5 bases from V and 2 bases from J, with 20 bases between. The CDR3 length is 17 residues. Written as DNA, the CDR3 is TGTGCCAGTAGTGCGTGGGGCACATCTAGGTACACAGATACGCAGTATTTT. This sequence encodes CASSAWGTSRYTDTQYF.